Presented here are 11 T cell receptor beta chains from one specimen sequenced in a study of T cell responses to AZD1222 COVID-19 vaccine. Profiling relied on immunoSEQ multiplex PCR, and the TCRdb table lists in-frame clones only, not all of them. The table includes over 100,000 clones, approximately 90% detected once. Sequenced material: peripheral blood, taken on day 0 of AZD1222 vaccination. The receptors here all came from an adult in good health.

The rearrangement uses TRBV6-5 and TRBJ1-6; no firm D call. Germline V CDR1 and CDR2: MNHEY, SVGAGI. With 4 bases removed from V and 2 bases from J, the gap between germline ends came to 6 bases. This CDR3 is 14 amino acids long. In nucleotides, the CDR3 is TGTGCCAGCAGTTCGGGCCCCTATAATTCACCCCTCCACTTT. Amino acid sequence: CASSSGPYNSPLHF.

The gene calls are TRBV28 and TRBJ1-6, with 10 positions matching TRBD1. The CDR3 sequence is 14 residues long. CDR1 and CDR2 from the germline V gene are MDHEN and SYDVKM. Trimming at V came to 6 bases and at J to 9 bases, leaving 5 bases not matched to a gene. This chain's CDR3 is CASSPDRGRSPLHF. CDR3 DNA sequence: TGTGCCAGCAGCCCCGACAGGGGGCGTTCACCCCTCCACTTT.

The rearrangement uses TRBV7-3 and TRBJ2-1; 8 bases align to TRBD2. Per the germline V gene, CDR1 is SGHTA and CDR2 is FQGTGA. The ends lost 5 bases at V and 1 base at J; junction bases unmatched: 4. The CDR3 sequence is 15 residues long. In DNA form, the CDR3 reads TGTGCCAGCAGCCTTAGCGGGGATTCCTACAATGAGCAGTTCTTC. Translation: CASSLSGDSYNEQFF.

The V call is TRBV11-2, the J call TRBJ2-3; the D is unclear. The CDR3 is 14 amino acids. The V gene lost 0 bases and the J gene lost 5 bases, with 9 bases spanning the gap. CDR1 SGHAT and CDR2 FQNNGV come from the germline V gene. The CDR3, as DNA: TGTGCCAGCAGCTTAGATCTCGCCAGAGATACGCAGTATTTT. Its protein product is CASSLDLARDTQYF.

The rearrangement links TRBV28 to TRBJ2-3; 10 bases map to TRBD2. Germline CDR1 MDHEN, CDR2 SYDVKM. With V trimmed by 2 bases and J by 4 bases, 6 bases remained unmatched. The length of the CDR3 is 16 residues. CDR3 DNA sequence: TGTGCCAGCAGTTTAACTAGCGGGGAGGGGGCAGATACGCAGTATTTT. Its translation: CASSLTSGEGADTQYF.

Only one count was recorded for this clone. The chain has TRBV2 and TRBJ2-7; D is uncertain. V gave up 7 bases and J gave up 11 bases, with 18 bases separating them. This CDR3 spans 12 amino acids. Per the germline V gene, CDR1 is SNHLY and CDR2 is FYNNEI. The CDR3 loop reads CASTPVAGDKYF. The CDR3 bases are TGTGCCAGCACCCCGGTAGCAGGCGATAAGTACTTC. The whole variable domain, remainder taken from reference TRBV2 and TRBJ2-7, is EPEVTQTPSHQVTQMGQEVILRCVPISNHLYFYWYRQILGQKVEFLVSFYNNEISEKSEIFDDQFSVERPDGSNFTLKIRSTKLEDSAMYFCASTPVAGDKYFGPGTRLTVT.

The J gene is TRBJ1-1, the V gene TRBV28, with a possible D match to TRBD1 (6 bases). This CDR3 has 21 residues. Germline V gene lookup returns CDR1 MDHEN and CDR2 SYDVKM. Trimming shortened V by 3 bases and J by 3 bases, and 32 bases separated the two germline ends. The CDR3 DNA is TGTGCCAGCAGTTTGGGAAGGACGAACGTCTTAAACAGGGCGGTATACACTGAAGCTTTCTTT. Its protein product is CASSLGRTNVLNRAVYTEAFF.

The chain employs TRBV6-6 and TRBJ2-2, with D uncertain. Looked up from germline, CDR1 is MNHNY and CDR2 is SVGAGI (reference sequence). The CDR3 consists of 13 residues. V lost 6 bases, J lost 4 bases, and 9 bases lay in between. Here the CDR3 reads CASRLASTGELFF. The CDR3 coding sequence is TGTGCCAGCAGGTTGGCGAGCACCGGGGAGCTGTTTTTT.

The chain employs TRBV28 and TRBJ1-4; no clear D. Germline lookup yields CDR1 MDHEN and CDR2 SYDVKM. Trimming took 4 bases from V and 1 from J, leaving 7 bases between them. This CDR3 is 14 amino acids long. CDR3 sequence: CASSSWGTNEKLFF. Here the CDR3 DNA reads TGTGCCAGCAGTTCCTGGGGAACTAATGAAAAACTGTTTTTT.

The chain is built from TRBV7-8 and TRBJ2-3, with 12 nucleotides matching TRBD2. This CDR3 comprises 19 residues. J gave up 2 bases and V 5 bases, and 14 bases lay outside the gene matches. Germline V gives CDR1 SGHVS, CDR2 FQNEAQ. CDR3 sequence reads: CASSRLVTSGGYFTDTQYF. CDR3 DNA: TGTGCCAGCAGCCGCCTGGTTACTAGCGGGGGGTATTTCACAGATACGCAGTATTTT.

The chain couples TRBV18 to TRBJ1-6; no clear D gene. The CDR3 runs 16 residues. Trimming removed 0 bases from V and 7 bases from J, with 13 bases in between. CDR1 KGHSH and CDR2 LQKENI come from the germline V gene. The CDR3 bases are TGTGCCAGCTCACCACCTATAACGAAAGGGAATTCACCCCTCCACTTT. Amino acids: CASSPPITKGNSPLHF.